These 3 T cell receptor beta chains share one sample of origin, sequenced in a study of T cells after yellow fever vaccination. MiXCR, applied by TCRdb to the 5' RACE reads, yields one record per CDR3 protein. Of 110,000 to 150,000 distinct CDR3 sequences listed, under 8% are singletons. Source: CD4+ T cells sorted from PBMCs, taken 10 days after the yellow fever booster vaccination. The receptors shown here come from a man aged 25 to 40 who received the YFV17D yellow fever vaccine.

This clonotype was found many times. The V call is TRBV7-3, the J call TRBJ2-5, with a possible D match to TRBD1 (5 bases). This CDR3 has 13 amino acids. The ends were cut back, 5 bases at V and 5 bases at J, with 12 bases in the middle. The germline V gene encodes CDR1 SGHTA and CDR2 FQGTGA. CDR3 bases: TGTGCCAGCAGCCGGACACTTTCGGAGACCCAGTACTTC. This sequence encodes CASSRTLSETQYF.

Comments on this clonotype: The junction departs from the called germline gene at one end, perhaps through a read error. This rearrangement joins TRBV20-1 to TRBJ2-5; TRBD2 agrees at 12 bases. Germline CDR1 is DFQATT and CDR2 is SNEGSKA (reference sequence). CDR3 length: 16 amino acids. The CDR3 reads CSARDVASGGGETQYF. The CDR3 DNA reads TGCAGTGCAAGAGATGTGGCTAGCGGGGGGGGAGAGACCCAGTACTTC.

This clonotype was counted ten times or more. The chain couples TRBV29-1 to TRBJ2-7; D possibly corresponds to TRBD1 (6 bases). The CDR3 contains 14 residues. Trimming took off 6 bases at V and 1 base at J, with 16 bases between the two ends. Germline CDR1 SQVTM, CDR2 ANQGSEA. In DNA form, the CDR3 reads TGCAGCGTCCTCGGGACATCGAATTCCTACGAGCAGTACTTC. Translating it yields CSVLGTSNSYEQYF.